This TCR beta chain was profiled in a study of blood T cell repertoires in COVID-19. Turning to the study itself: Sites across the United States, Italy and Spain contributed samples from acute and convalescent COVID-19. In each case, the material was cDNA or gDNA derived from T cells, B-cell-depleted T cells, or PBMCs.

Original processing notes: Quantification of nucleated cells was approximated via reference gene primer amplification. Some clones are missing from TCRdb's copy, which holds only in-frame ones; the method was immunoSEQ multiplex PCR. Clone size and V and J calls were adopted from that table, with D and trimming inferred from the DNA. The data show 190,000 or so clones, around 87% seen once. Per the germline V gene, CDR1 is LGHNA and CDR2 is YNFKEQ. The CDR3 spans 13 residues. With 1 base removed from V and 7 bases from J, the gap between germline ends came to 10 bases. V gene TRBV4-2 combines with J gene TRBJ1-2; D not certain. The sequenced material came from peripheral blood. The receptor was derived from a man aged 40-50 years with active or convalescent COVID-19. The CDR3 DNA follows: TGTGCCAGCAGCCAAGCCTGGGAGGCTGGCTACACCTTC. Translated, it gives CASSQAWEAGYTF.